This T cell receptor (beta chain) was captured by sequencing in a study of T cell clonotyping in hematopoietic cell transplantation. Study results and caveats: Pathologically expanded recipient clonotypes increased progressively from day 30 to day 180 as diversity fell. Higher Inverse Simpson Index values in graft donor and pretransplant recipient predicted broader posttransplant TCR diversity.

The CDR3 totals 14 residues. Germline CDR1 and CDR2: SGHRS and YFSETQ. The ends were cut back, 4 bases at V and 8 bases at J, with 18 bases in the middle. With regard to this clone: The antigen is not known.

Here immunoSEQ multiplex PCR was the method, and the copy in TCRdb shows in-frame clones only, minus some. The table has more than 70,000 clones, 90% to 96% seen once. Indicated time point: recipient sample about 28 days before transplant, after cytoreduction. This TCR derives from a woman aged 45-60 years with acute myeloid leukemia. Some clones in this sample may be carry-over from other donors' samples. The sequencing used peripheral blood mononuclear cells, collected before stem cell transplant. The chain carries TRBV5-1 and TRBJ1-2; D is uncertain. This CDR3 is CASSPTSQASGYTF. CDR3 DNA sequence: TGCGCCAGCAGCCCAACTTCCCAGGCTAGCGGCTACACCTTC.